Detailed here is one TCR beta chain. The V gene end was trimmed by 2 bases and the J gene end by 2 bases; junction bases not matched to a gene: 3. CDR3 length: 15 residues. Germline values: CDR1 SGHDT, CDR2 YYEEEE. This record comes from a study of blood T cell repertoires in COVID-19. The table came from immunoSEQ multiplex PCR; TCRdb's copy has only in-frame clones and leaves some out. The repertoire has about 91,000 clones, around 90% of them found once; the top ten carry roughly 7.4%. The clonotype was recovered from a woman between 65 and 79 years old with acute or convalescent COVID-19. The rearrangement joins TRBV5-6 to TRBJ2-5; the match to TRBD2 covers 10 bases. The sample taken for sequencing was peripheral blood. The CDR3 sequence is CASSFLLAGQETQYF. In DNA, the CDR3 is TGTGCCAGCAGCTTTTTACTAGCGGGGCAAGAGACCCAGTACTTC.